The 25 T cell receptor beta chains below all came from one sample that was sequenced in a study of cytomegalovirus exposure and HLA in healthy donors. A multiplex PCR was run with 60 Vbeta primers and 13 Jbeta primers. Some clones are missing from TCRdb's copy, which holds only in-frame ones; the method was immunoSEQ multiplex PCR. The table records a few hundred thousand clones, around 80% of them present only once. Material for sequencing was PBMCs. The source of these receptors is a middle-aged man in good health and CMV-seronegative.

The CDR3 is CASSFSLAGGRGTGELFF. CDR3 nucleotide sequence: TGTGCCAGCAGCTTCTCCCTAGCGGGGGGGCGAGGCACCGGGGAGCTGTTTTTT. The gene calls are TRBV7-3 and TRBJ2-2, with 12 bases fitting TRBD2. CDR3 length: 18 amino acids. Germline V gene sequence: CDR1 SGHTA, CDR2 FQGTGA. V dropped 3 bases and J dropped 4; count of bases not matched to a gene: 9.

This sequence joins TRBV9 and TRBJ2-5; 8 bases fit TRBD1. Germline CDR1 is SGDLS and CDR2 is YYNGEE. V lost 3 bases to trimming and J lost 1 base; unmatched junction nucleotides: 5. The CDR3 length is 15 residues. In DNA, the CDR3 is TGTGCCAGCAGCGGACAGGGGCGGCCCCAAGAGACCCAGTACTTC. Translating it yields CASSGQGRPQETQYF. Drawing the rest from reference TRBV9 and TRBJ2-5, the complete variable domain is DSGVTQTPKHLITATGQRVTLRCSPRSGDLSVYWYQQSLDQGLQFLIQYYNGEERAKGNILERFSAQQFPDLHSELNLSSLELGDSALYFCASSGQGRPQETQYFGPGTRLLVL.

This chain joins TRBV7-8 and TRBJ1-5; D ambiguous. The CDR3 runs 16 residues. V was shortened by 5 bases and J by 0 bases, with 14 bases between the two germline ends. Germline CDR1 is SGHVS and CDR2 is FQNEAQ. This CDR3 is CASSPIIKHSNQPQHF. The CDR3 region has the DNA TGTGCCAGCAGCCCTATCATCAAGCATAGCAATCAGCCCCAGCATTTT.

This clone has just a few counts. The chain carries TRBV7-8 and TRBJ1-5; D gene uncertain. The germline V gene encodes CDR1 SGHVS and CDR2 FQNEAQ. The CDR3 contains 18 residues. V was cut by 4 bases and J by 1 base, with 20 bases left in between. CDR3 residues: CASSSLARIMRSNQPQHF. Here the CDR3 DNA reads TGTGCCAGCAGCTCCCTCGCGAGGATAATGAGGAGCAATCAGCCCCAGCATTTT.

The rearrangement links TRBV6-5 to TRBJ2-7; no clear D gene. Germline values: CDR1 MNHEY, CDR2 SVGAGI. This CDR3 has 15 residues. V was cut by 2 bases and J by 0 bases, with 11 bases left in between. CDR3 nucleotide sequence: TGTGCCAGCAGTTACCAACCAGGTAGCTCCTACGAGCAGTACTTC. As protein: CASSYQPGSSYEQYF.

This chain links TRBV25-1 with TRBJ2-1, with no clear D. V lost 6 bases and J 8 bases, leaving 14 bases between the germline ends. Germline V CDR1 and CDR2: MGHDK, SYGVNS. This CDR3 has 13 amino acids. The CDR3 bases are TGTGCCAGCAGGCCCAGGTTTATGGATGAGCAGTTCTTC. Residues: CASRPRFMDEQFF.

This clone was detected a few times. The chain carries TRBV5-1 and TRBJ1-1; unclear D gene. Germline V gives CDR1 SGHRS, CDR2 YFSETQ. V was trimmed by 0 bases and J by 5 bases, leaving 11 bases between them. This CDR3 region has 14 residues. The CDR3: CASSLDTSWTEAFF. The CDR3 DNA reads TGCGCCAGCAGCTTGGACACCTCGTGGACTGAAGCTTTCTTT.

The genes are TRBV5-1 and TRBJ2-5, with 11 bases lining up with TRBD1. This CDR3 contains 16 residues. J was trimmed by 5 bases and V by 4 bases; bases with no gene match: 10. CDR1 is SGHRS and CDR2 is YFSETQ in the germline V gene. The DNA of the CDR3 is TGCGCCAGCAGCGGGGGGACCGGGACAGGGGGTGAGACCCAGTACTTC. Translating gives CASSGGTGTGGETQYF.

The gene calls are TRBV5-6 and TRBJ1-3, with TRBD1 matching over 10 bases. J was trimmed by 2 bases and V by 3 bases; bases with no gene match: 2. The CDR3 has 15 amino acids. Germline V gene sequence: CDR1 SGHDT, CDR2 YYEEEE. CDR3 region: CASSSDRGPGNTIYF. Written as DNA, the CDR3 is TGTGCCAGCAGCTCTGACAGGGGGCCTGGAAACACCATATATTTT. Drawing the rest from reference TRBV5-6 and TRBJ1-3, the complete variable domain is DAGVTQSPTHLIKTRGQQVTLRCSPKSGHDTVSWYQQALGQGPQFIFQYYEEEERQRGNFPDRFSGHQFPNYSSELNVNALLLGDSALYLCASSSDRGPGNTIYFGEGSWLTVV.

The chain combines TRBV14 with TRBJ2-7, with D perhaps matching TRBD2 (5 bases). V dropped 0 bases and J dropped 0 bases, with 9 bases sitting between them. The length of the CDR3 is 15 residues. From germline, CDR1 is SGHDN and CDR2 FVKESK. The CDR3 loop is CASSQEGSGSYEQYF. The CDR3 nucleotides read TGTGCCAGCAGCCAAGAGGGGAGTGGCTCCTACGAGCAGTACTTC.

The genes are TRBV18 and TRBJ2-6; a weak D match, TRBD1 (6 bases). V lost 3 bases and J 2 bases, leaving 14 bases between the germline ends. This CDR3 region has 17 residues. Germline CDR1 reads KGHSH; CDR2 reads LQKENI. The CDR3 here is CASSPFTGRAGANVLTF. The CDR3 nucleotides are TGTGCCAGCTCACCTTTTACAGGGCGCGCTGGGGCCAACGTCCTGACTTTC.

The J gene is TRBJ2-3, the V gene TRBV29-1, with D hard to call. This CDR3 spans 12 amino acids. Trimming removed 3 bases at V and 5 bases at J, with 9 bases between. Germline loops: CDR1 SQVTM, CDR2 ANQGSEA. The CDR3 loop reads CSVEDSRDTQYF. As DNA, the CDR3 is TGCAGCGTTGAGGATAGCCGAGATACGCAGTATTTT.

With regard to this clone: The same CDR3 can be traced to other DNA sequences in this sample. This chain links TRBV19 with TRBJ1-2; no clear D gene. V dropped 1 base and J dropped 2 bases, with 5 bases sitting between them. The CDR3 covers 13 residues. From germline, CDR1 is LNHDA and CDR2 SQIVND (reference sequence). Here the CDR3 reads CASSIGLNYGYTF. In DNA, the CDR3 is TGTGCCAGTAGTATAGGGCTGAACTATGGCTACACCTTC.

The DNA for the CDR3 is TGTGCCAGCAGCGGACAGGGTGGCTCTGGGGCCAACGTCCTGACTTTC. Protein product: CASSGQGGSGANVLTF. This chain connects TRBV13 to TRBJ2-6; 8 positions agree with TRBD1. Germline loops: CDR1 PRHDT, CDR2 FYEKMQ (reference sequence). The CDR3 is 16 residues long. V shed 5 bases, J shed 0 bases, and the junction held 3 bases outside the gene matches.

This clone was seen only a few times. The V and J genes are TRBV7-7 and TRBJ2-5; 10 bases are a match to TRBD2. The germline CDR1 and CDR2 sequences are SSHAT and FNYEAQ (reference sequence). The CDR3 extends over 17 amino acids. The J segment lost 3 bases and the V segment lost 5 bases, leaving 12 bases of the junction unmatched. The CDR3 is CASSLDPSGGAEETQYF. Here the CDR3 DNA reads TGTGCCAGCAGCCTTGATCCGAGCGGGGGGGCTGAAGAGACCCAGTACTTC.

J is TRBJ2-7 and V is TRBV9, with 9 positions matching TRBD1. After removal of 2 bases from V and 4 bases from J, the junction contained 7 bases not matched to a gene. Germline V gene data show CDR1 as SGDLS and CDR2 as YYNGEE. The CDR3 totals 15 residues. DNA of the CDR3: TGTGCCAGCAGCGTTAACCCGGACAGGGGATACGAGCAGTACTTC. This gives the protein CASSVNPDRGYEQYF. The full variable domain, in which reference TRBV9 and TRBJ2-7 provide the parts outside the CDR3, is DSGVTQTPKHLITATGQRVTLRCSPRSGDLSVYWYQQSLDQGLQFLIQYYNGEERAKGNILERFSAQQFPDLHSELNLSSLELGDSALYFCASSVNPDRGYEQYFGPGTRLTVT.

The V call is TRBV15, the J call TRBJ1-1; D is unclear. V shed 3 bases and J shed 1 base, with 6 bases lying between them. Germline V gives CDR1 LNHNV, CDR2 YYDKDF (reference sequence). The CDR3 is 13 residues long. The CDR3 protein is CATSSLKNTEAFF. Here the CDR3 DNA reads TGTGCCACCAGCAGCCTAAAGAACACTGAAGCTTTCTTT.

The chain links TRBV4-1 to TRBJ2-1; D call uncertain. Germline V gene lookup returns CDR1 MGHRA and CDR2 YSYEKL. V lost 5 bases, J lost 7 bases, and 9 bases lay in between. The CDR3 has 12 residues. This CDR3 reads CASSWVGNEQFF. CDR3 nucleotides: TGCGCCAGCAGCTGGGTCGGGAATGAGCAGTTCTTC.

This sequence joins TRBV7-3 and TRBJ1-6, with D unresolved. V lost 0 bases and J 8 bases, leaving 11 bases between the germline ends. The germline V gene encodes CDR1 SGHTA and CDR2 FQGTGA. The CDR3 is made up of 15 amino acids. CDR3 region: CASSLTSGSDSPLHF. In nucleotides, the CDR3 is TGTGCCAGCAGCTTAACGTCGGGTTCCGATTCACCCCTCCACTTT.

This clone has just a few counts. CDR3: CASSSQQQVGPQHF. The CDR3, as DNA: TGTGCCAGTAGTAGCCAACAACAGGTTGGGCCCCAGCATTTT. The chain recombines TRBV19 with TRBJ1-5; maybe TRBD1 (5 bases). Germline lookup yields CDR1 LNHDA and CDR2 SQIVND (reference sequence). Trimming removed 4 bases at V and 9 bases at J, with 16 bases between. The CDR3 sequence is 14 residues long.

The J gene is TRBJ2-3, the V gene TRBV19, with TRBD2 matching over 9 bases. Per germline, CDR1 LNHDA and CDR2 SQIVND (reference sequence). The CDR3 covers 12 residues. The V and J ends lost 4 bases and 9 bases, in that order; junction bases with no gene match: 2. The chain's CDR3 is CASSTLAGTQYF. The CDR3, as DNA: TGTGCCAGTAGTACCCTAGCGGGAACGCAGTATTTT.

The rearrangement joins TRBV6-5 to TRBJ2-1; D remains ambiguous. The CDR3 sequence is 15 residues long. Germline CDR1 and CDR2: MNHEY and SVGAGI. Trimming removed 2 bases from V and 2 bases from J, with 10 bases in between. The CDR3 nucleotides read TGTGCCAGCAGTTACGGGCAAGTGGCCTACAATGAGCAGTTCTTC. Translation: CASSYGQVAYNEQFF.

The chain recombines TRBV19 with TRBJ1-3, with a weak D call TRBD1 (5 bases). The CDR3 contains 15 residues. Germline lookup yields CDR1 LNHDA and CDR2 SQIVND (reference sequence). V lost 6 bases to trimming and J lost 0 bases, with 12 bases between them. CDR3 sequence (DNA): TGTGCCAGTAGCCGTTGGGGCCACTCTGGAAACACCATATATTTT. Translation: CASSRWGHSGNTIYF. The full variable domain, its missing parts supplied by reference TRBV19 and TRBJ1-3, is DGGITQSPKYLFRKEGQNVTLSCEQNLNHDAMYWYRQDPGQGLRLIYYSQIVNDFQKGDIAEGYSVSREKKESFPLTVTSAQKNPTAFYLCASSRWGHSGNTIYFGEGSWLTVV.

The chain links TRBV6-6 to TRBJ1-2; the D is unclear. Germline CDR1 MNHNY, CDR2 SVGAGI (reference sequence). The CDR3 loop spans 13 amino acids. Trimming took off 0 bases at V and 4 bases at J, with 6 bases between the two ends. CDR3 sequence reads: CASSYSAVYGYTF. The CDR3 DNA follows: TGTGCCAGCAGTTACTCTGCAGTCTATGGCTACACCTTC.

This chain joins TRBV27 and TRBJ2-3; D possibly corresponds to TRBD1 (5 bases). From germline, CDR1 is MNHEY and CDR2 SMNVEV (reference sequence). V lost 5 bases and J 1 base, leaving 10 bases between the germline ends. CDR3 length equals 14 residues. CDR3: CASSQDTRTDTQYF. CDR3 in DNA: TGTGCCAGCAGTCAGGACACCCGCACAGATACGCAGTATTTT.